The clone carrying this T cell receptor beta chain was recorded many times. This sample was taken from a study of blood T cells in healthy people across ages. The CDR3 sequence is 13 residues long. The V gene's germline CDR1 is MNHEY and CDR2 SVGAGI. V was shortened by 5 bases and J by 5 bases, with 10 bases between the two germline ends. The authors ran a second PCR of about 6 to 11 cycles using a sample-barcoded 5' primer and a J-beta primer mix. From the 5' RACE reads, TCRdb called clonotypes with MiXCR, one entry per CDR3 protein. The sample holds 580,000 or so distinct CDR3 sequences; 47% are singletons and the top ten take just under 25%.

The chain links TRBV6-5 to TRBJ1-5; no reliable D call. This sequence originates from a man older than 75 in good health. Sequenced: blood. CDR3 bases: TGTGCCAGCAGTCCACTAGAAGATCAGCCCCAGCATTTT. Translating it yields CASSPLEDQPQHF.